This TCR beta chain came from a study of Ad26.COV2.S vaccination and SARS-CoV-2 variants. Overall study findings and caveats: Across vaccine and placebo recipients, the breadth of non-spike TCRs was similar.

Treatment defined: around 19 received Ad26.COV2.S at low or high dose, single or two shots; roughly 5 received placebo; per-sample allocation not given. Specimens were obtained on day 63 following the first vaccine or placebo injection. This person who donated was an adult of 18-55 years in Boston. With respect to this clone: Antigen specificity is unknown.

V lost 0 bases and J lost 10; bases outside the gene matches: 7. The CDR3 is made up of 14 amino acids. CDR1 LNHNV and CDR2 YYDKDF come from the germline V gene (reference sequence). Method: immunoSEQ multiplex PCR; TCRdb's copy keeps in-frame clones and lacks some. The data hold under 550,000 clones, with 85% to 90% observed a single time. This chain connects TRBV15 to TRBJ2-3, with 7 bases matching TRBD1. The sequence was obtained from a person between 18 and 59 years old who received the Ad26.COV2.S COVID-19 vaccine or a placebo. The specimen was peripheral blood, collected in a trial of Ad26.COV2.S vaccine versus placebo. The CDR3 sequence: CATSRDGDSESQYF. The CDR3 DNA reads TGTGCCACCAGCAGAGATGGGGACAGCGAGTCGCAGTATTTT.